What follows are 12 T cell receptor beta chains derived from one specimen sequenced in a study of T cells in Graves' hyperthyroidism and ophthalmopathy. Amplified TCR beta CDR3 regions came from RNA transcripts. RT-PCR in the first round (using the HTBI primer set) targeted the TCR CDR3. TCRdb reprocessed the multiplex PCR reads with MiXCR, giving one entry per CDR3 protein. The sample consists of about 350,000 distinct CDR3 sequences, around 15% of them appearing once. The sample was blood. The receptors here all came from a woman aged 40 to 50 with Graves' ophthalmopathy.

This clonotype was observed many times. V gene TRBV12-3 or TRBV12-4 combines with J gene TRBJ2-7; 9 bases are shared with TRBD1. The CDR3 is 15 amino acids. Trimming at V came to 7 bases and at J to 4 bases, leaving 11 bases not matched to a gene. The CDR3 nucleotides are TGTGCCAGCAATGAAGGGCCAGGACAGGGGTACGAGCAGTACTTC. Its protein product is CASNEGPGQGYEQYF.

There are many counts of this clonotype. The chain links TRBV2 to TRBJ2-7; TRBD2 aligns across 10 bases. Germline assignment: CDR1 SNHLY and CDR2 FYNNEI. The CDR3 runs 15 residues. Germline trimming cut 3 bases from V and 4 bases from J; bases unmatched to any gene: 6. The CDR3 DNA is TGTGCCAGCAGTGACGCGGGACTAGCGCCTTACGAGCAGTACTTC. This sequence encodes CASSDAGLAPYEQYF.

This clonotype was counted only a few times. The chain is built from TRBV29-1 and TRBJ2-1; no definite D call. V lost 4 bases and J lost 0, with 10 bases in between. The germline V gene has CDR1 SQVTM and CDR2 ANQGSEA. The CDR3 totals 14 residues. CDR3 residues: CSVVPRSSYNEQFF. In DNA form, the CDR3 reads TGCAGCGTTGTGCCGCGGAGCTCCTACAATGAGCAGTTCTTC.

The chain is built from TRBV27 and TRBJ2-3, with 12 bases fitting TRBD1. CDR1 is MNHEY and CDR2 is SMNVEV in the germline V gene (reference sequence). V dropped 10 bases and J dropped 0; count of bases not matched to a gene: 11. The CDR3 runs 17 residues. The DNA of the CDR3 is TGTGCCATTCATCCGGGACAGGGGGCCGCTAGCACAGATACGCAGTATTTT. Amino acids: CAIHPGQGAASTDTQYF.

In its sample, this clonotype was seen many times. The chain has TRBV7-2 and TRBJ2-1; 9 bases align to TRBD2. Germline V gene sequence: CDR1 SGHTA, CDR2 FQGNSA. V gave up 5 bases and J gave up 6 bases; unmatched junction bases: 8. CDR3 size: 15 residues. CDR3 DNA: TGTGCCAGCAGCCCTAGAAGGCGGGGGGGCAATGAGCAGTTCTTC. Its translation is CASSPRRRGGNEQFF.

This clonotype showed up many times. The chain couples TRBV6-2 or TRBV6-3 to TRBJ1-5; D is perhaps TRBD1 (6 bases). Germline CDR1 MNHEY, CDR2 SVGEGT. Trimming took off 8 bases at V and 16 bases at J, with 30 bases between the two ends. This CDR3 is built from 15 residues. This CDR3 reads CASRAAGAGKSPGHF. CDR3 sequence (DNA): TGTGCCAGCCGCGCGGCGGGGGCAGGGAAATCCCCGGGTCATTTT.

This clonotype was recorded many times. The V gene is TRBV9, the J gene TRBJ1-2, with D maybe TRBD1 (5 bases). The germline V gene encodes CDR1 SGDLS and CDR2 YYNGEE. This CDR3 is built from 14 residues. Trimming removed 0 bases from V and 3 bases from J, with 9 bases in between. CDR3 DNA sequence: TGTGCCAGCAGCGTAGGGGGGGAGCACTATGGCTACACCTTC. Its protein is CASSVGGEHYGYTF. The full variable domain, in which reference TRBV9 and TRBJ1-2 provide the parts outside the CDR3, is DSGVTQTPKHLITATGQRVTLRCSPRSGDLSVYWYQQSLDQGLQFLIQYYNGEERAKGNILERFSAQQFPDLHSELNLSSLELGDSALYFCASSVGGEHYGYTFGSGTRLTVV.

This clonotype was found many times. The chain links TRBV28 to TRBJ1-5; the D gene is possibly TRBD1 (6 bases). Trimming stripped 6 bases from V and 4 bases from J, with 10 bases between. Germline lookup yields CDR1 MDHEN and CDR2 SYDVKM. The CDR3 sequence is 13 residues long. The CDR3 bases are TGTGCCAGCAGATGGACAGAAAATCAGCCCCAGCATTTT. Protein product: CASRWTENQPQHF.

This clonotype appeared a single time. This sequence joins TRBV28 and TRBJ1-4; D is unclear. Trimming removed 5 bases from V and 0 bases from J, with 10 bases in between. Germline CDR1 MDHEN, CDR2 SYDVKM. This CDR3 has 15 residues. Here the CDR3 DNA reads TGTGCCAGCAGTCATTCACTTGCAACTAATGAAAAACTGTTTTTT. Its protein is CASSHSLATNEKLFF.

In its sample, this clonotype was seen many times. The chain joins TRBV6-1 to TRBJ2-1; D not resolved. Germline V gene data show CDR1 as MNHNS and CDR2 as SASEGT. This CDR3 spans 16 amino acids. Trimming cost V 2 bases and J 0 bases, with 11 bases left between them. The CDR3: CASSEMIRPSYNEQFF. As DNA, the CDR3 is TGTGCCAGCAGTGAAATGATCCGACCCTCCTACAATGAGCAGTTCTTC.

This clonotype was counted a few times. The gene calls are TRBV4-1 and TRBJ1-4; no definite D call. The V gene lost 0 bases and the J gene lost 4 bases, with 9 bases spanning the gap. The CDR3 has 15 residues. Germline loops: CDR1 MGHRA, CDR2 YSYEKL. CDR3 bases: TGCGCCAGCAGCCAAGACCGGGCTCTTAATGAAAAACTGTTTTTT. This translates into CASSQDRALNEKLFF.

This clonotype was seen at least ten times. V usage is TRBV12-3 or TRBV12-4 and J usage is TRBJ2-7; D call uncertain. This CDR3 has 13 amino acids. With 3 bases removed from V and 5 bases from J, the gap between germline ends came to 11 bases. Here the CDR3 reads CASSLVATHEQYF. DNA for the CDR3: TGTGCCAGCAGTTTGGTGGCCACGCACGAGCAGTACTTC.